A single T cell receptor beta chain is shown here with its context. CDR1 and CDR2 from the germline V gene are SGHDT and YYEEEE. The ends were cut back, 1 base at V and 11 bases at J, with 12 bases in the middle. The CDR3 sequence is 12 residues long. This specimen belongs to a study of T cell responses to AZD1222 COVID-19 vaccine. Sequenced by immunoSEQ multiplex PCR; TCRdb stores in-frame clones only, minus some. The data contain approximately 130,000 clones, about nine tenths of them singletons. Specimen: peripheral blood, collected 28 days after the second dose of the MenACWY control vaccine. The receptor comes from an adult who received the MenACWY meningococcal vaccine as a control. The chain combines TRBV5-6 with TRBJ2-5; a possible D gene is TRBD2 (5 bases). The CDR3, as DNA: TGTGCCAGCAGCTTGAGGACTCCGGGACAGTACTTC. Its protein product is CASSLRTPGQYF.